The 30 T cell receptor beta chains given below trace back to one sample, sequenced in a study of shared clonotypes between healthy human individuals (dated by TCRdb to about 2020). Library construction relied on the immunoSEQ multiplex PCR assay. TCRdb provides this immuneACCESS table in a form limited to in-frame rearrangements. Some clones are lacking; in checked studies, under half of them reflect an unresolved V gene, and why the rest are absent is not known. For this sample the table gives over 850,000 clones, of which around 82% were detected only once. The top ten hold roughly 0.62% of the sample. The sequenced sample consisted of memory CD4+ T cells from PBMCs. The intended sense of this specimen's cell subset or site label: CD45RA-negative fraction. The receptors were sampled from a man between 18 and 35 years old in good health. Some clones in this sample may be carry-over from other donors' samples.

This rearrangement joins TRBV2 to TRBJ2-7, with 15 bases that match TRBD2. This CDR3 region has 17 residues. In germline, CDR1 is SNHLY, CDR2 FYNNEI. V trimming: 6 bases; J trimming: 2 bases; junction bases outside the gene matches: 8. The CDR3 nucleotides read TGTGCCAGCAGCCTGGGACTAGCGGGAGGTCGAGCCTACGAGCAGTACTTC. Translating gives CASSLGLAGGRAYEQYF.

As for this clone: A junction boundary mismatches the germline segment, possibly from a read error. Different DNA sequences within this sample yield the same CDR3. The gene calls are TRBV30 and TRBJ1-1; maybe TRBD1 (5 bases). The CDR3 has 12 residues. Per germline, CDR1 GTSNPN and CDR2 SVGIG (reference sequence). The CDR3 sequence: CARRGMNTEAFF. DNA for the CDR3: TGTGCCCGGAGGGGAATGAACACTGAAGCTTTCTTT.

The gene calls are TRBV28 and TRBJ2-3, with D uncertain. Germline-derived CDR1 and CDR2 are MDHEN and SYDVKM. This CDR3 region has 12 residues. Trimming took 6 bases from V and 10 from J, leaving 14 bases between them. Here the CDR3 reads CASSRTTQAQYF. The CDR3 nucleotides are TGTGCCAGCAGCCGCACCACCCAAGCGCAGTATTTT.

The CDR3 sequence: CASSYWGQGDYGYTF. The CDR3 region has the DNA TGTGCCAGCAGCTACTGGGGACAGGGAGACTATGGCTACACCTTC. The chain recombines TRBV28 with TRBJ1-2; TRBD1 aligns across 9 bases. CDR3 size: 15 residues. V gave up 6 bases and J gave up 3 bases; unmatched junction bases: 8. CDR1 and CDR2 from the germline V gene are MDHEN and SYDVKM.

The chain combines TRBV6-1 with TRBJ2-7, with 8 bases that match TRBD2. The CDR3 has 14 residues. Germline CDR1 and CDR2: MNHNS and SASEGT. V lost 8 bases to trimming and J lost 5 bases; unmatched junction nucleotides: 11. The CDR3 sequence is CASRSGTRGNEQYF. Written as DNA, the CDR3 is TGTGCCAGCCGATCGGGGACTAGAGGAAACGAGCAGTACTTC.

The chain couples TRBV7-2 to TRBJ2-1, with D unclear. This CDR3 comprises 14 residues. The ends were cut back, 1 base at V and 9 bases at J, with 13 bases in the middle. Germline loops: CDR1 SGHTA, CDR2 FQGNSA. The DNA of the CDR3 is TGTGCCAGCAGCTTAGGACCTATTACAACTGAGCAGTTCTTC. As protein: CASSLGPITTEQFF.

This rearrangement joins TRBV28 to TRBJ1-2; the D is unclear. Looked up from germline, CDR1 is MDHEN and CDR2 is SYDVKM. V shed 5 bases and J shed 8 bases, with 9 bases lying between them. The CDR3 sequence is 11 residues long. This CDR3 is CASSLKRGYTF. Written as DNA, the CDR3 is TGTGCCAGCAGTCTAAAGAGGGGCTACACCTTC.

For this clone: Other nucleotide sequences in the sample specify the same CDR3. This chain uses TRBV28 with TRBJ2-1; D is undetermined. The CDR3 runs to 15 residues. The V end lost 3 bases, the J end lost 0 bases, and 9 bases lay between the germline ends. Germline CDR1 MDHEN, CDR2 SYDVKM. DNA for the CDR3: TGTGCCAGCAGTTTGGCAGGTAGCTCCTACAATGAGCAGTTCTTC. Protein sequence: CASSLAGSSYNEQFF.

The chain recombines TRBV11-3 with TRBJ2-7, with TRBD2 identical over 9 bases. The J segment lost 6 bases and the V segment lost 1 base, leaving 13 bases of the junction unmatched. CDR3 length: 17 residues. Germline CDR1 and CDR2: SGHNT and YENEEA. For the CDR3, the DNA is TGTGCCAGCAGCTTAGTTGTTCCTAGCGGGAAGGGGTGCGAGCAGTACTTC. This translates into CASSLVVPSGKGCEQYF. Filled out from reference TRBV11-3 and TRBJ2-7, the complete variable domain reads EAGVVQSPRYKIIEKKQPVAFWCNPISGHNTLYWYLQNLGQGPELLIRYENEEAVDDSQLPKDRFSAERLKGVDSTLKIQPAELGDSAVYLCASSLVVPSGKGCEQYFGPGTRLTVT.

To note about this clone: Given a much more abundant clone one base away, this may be a read error. This same CDR3 is encoded by further DNA sequences in the sample. The rearrangement links TRBV11-3 to TRBJ2-5; D is unresolved. The end of the DNA is better explained by TRBJ2-7, so the J call may be wrong. The CDR3 covers 13 residues. Per the germline V gene, CDR1 is SGHNT and CDR2 is YENEEA. The CDR3 bases are TGTGCCAGCAGCTTGGGCCCTCATTACGAGCAGTACTTC. Translating gives CASSLGPHYEQYF.

The chain is built from TRBV7-9 and TRBJ2-3; 7 nucleotides align to TRBD2. V was pared by 3 bases and J by 2 bases, with 2 bases of the junction left unmatched. The CDR3 covers 14 residues. Germline V gives CDR1 SEHNR, CDR2 FQNEAQ (reference sequence). DNA of the CDR3: TGTGCCAGCAGCTTTAGCGGGTTCACAGATACGCAGTATTTT. As protein: CASSFSGFTDTQYF. Using reference TRBV7-9 and TRBJ2-3 for the parts outside the CDR3, the full variable domain is DTGVSQNPRHKITKRGQNVTFRCDPISEHNRLYWYRQTLGQGPEFLTYFQNEAQLEKSRLLSDRFSAERPKGSFSTLEIQRTEQGDSAMYLCASSFSGFTDTQYFGPGTRLTVL.

CDR3 coding DNA: TGTGCCAGCAGCTTTAGCGGGAGCGCAGATACGCAGTATTTT. As protein: CASSFSGSADTQYF. This chain connects TRBV7-9 to TRBJ2-3, with 9 bases that match TRBD2. The trim removed 3 bases at V and 4 bases at J, leaving 2 bases unmatched. CDR1 SEHNR and CDR2 FQNEAQ come from the germline V gene (reference sequence). The CDR3 is 14 residues long.

A single count supports this clone. This rearrangement joins TRBV9 to TRBJ2-3; D is ambiguous. Trimming stripped 0 bases from V and 5 bases from J, with 7 bases between. The CDR3 has 13 residues. Germline V CDR1 and CDR2: SGDLS, YYNGEE. CDR3 in DNA: TGTGCCAGCAGCGTAGTCTCTGAAGATACGCAGTATTTT. It encodes CASSVVSEDTQYF.

The V gene is TRBV15, the J gene TRBJ2-7; TRBD1 is a possible D gene (6 bases). The CDR3 runs to 13 residues. In germline, CDR1 is LNHNV, CDR2 YYDKDF (reference sequence). With 4 bases removed from V and 3 bases from J, the gap between germline ends came to 10 bases. In DNA form, the CDR3 reads TGTGCCACCAGCACGGTCAGGGGCTACGAGCAGTACTTC. Translation gives CATSTVRGYEQYF. Looking up the rest from reference TRBV15 and TRBJ2-7 gives the full variable domain: DAMVIQNPRYQVTQFGKPVTLSCSQTLNHNVMYWYQQKSSQAPKLLFHYYDKDFNNEADTPDNFQSRRPNTSFCFLDIRSPGLGDTAMYLCATSTVRGYEQYFGPGTRLTVT.

The CDR3 protein is CASSPTAGGSYNEQFF. The CDR3 nucleotides are TGTGCCAGCAGCCCCACGGCGGGAGGGTCCTACAATGAGCAGTTCTTC. The rearrangement joins TRBV5-4 to TRBJ2-1, with 9 bases aligning to TRBD2. Germline CDR1 and CDR2: SGHNT and YYREEE (reference sequence). The CDR3 has 16 amino acids. Trimming at V came to 4 bases and at J to 1 base, leaving 6 bases not matched to a gene.

This clone occurred once. A read error may produce the germline difference seen at one junction end. The genes are TRBV5-1 and TRBJ2-7; D may correspond to TRBD1 or TRBD2 (5 bases each). This CDR3 contains 12 residues. Germline lookup yields CDR1 SGHRS and CDR2 YFSETQ. The CDR3 sequence is CASSLAGTHLDF. As DNA, the CDR3 is TGCGCCAGCAGCTTGGCCGGGACCCATCTGGACTTC.

With regard to this clone: Other DNA sequences of this sample code for an identical CDR3. This chain links TRBV28 with TRBJ1-2, with TRBD1 as a possible D gene (5 bases). This CDR3 spans 11 amino acids. V gave up 6 bases and J gave up 7 bases, with 9 bases separating them. The germline gives CDR1 MDHEN, CDR2 SYDVKM. The CDR3 DNA is TGTGCCAGCAGAACAGGTGGTGGCTACACCTTC. Amino acids: CASRTGGGYTF.

This clone was counted once. Other DNA sequences from this sample encode an identical CDR3 as well. V and J are TRBV6-5 and TRBJ1-2; the D gene is possibly TRBD1 (6 bases). The germline V and J ends were trimmed by 8 bases and 8 bases, with 15 bases remaining between them. The CDR3 sequence is 12 residues long. The V gene's germline CDR1 is MNHEY and CDR2 SVGAGI. The CDR3 DNA follows: TGTGCCAGCTCAAACAGGGCTGGAGGCTACACCTTC. Encoded protein: CASSNRAGGYTF.

The chain carries TRBV5-6 and TRBJ2-7; 12 nucleotides match TRBD2. The CDR3 runs 17 residues. Germline lookup yields CDR1 SGHDT and CDR2 YYEEEE. V gave up 4 bases and J gave up 3 bases; unmatched junction bases: 11. This CDR3 reads CASSGGTSGWRSYEQYF. CDR3 in DNA: TGTGCCAGCAGCGGCGGGACTAGCGGGTGGCGAAGCTACGAGCAGTACTTC.

The chain has TRBV5-6 and TRBJ1-2, with a weak D call TRBD1 (5 bases). CDR3 size: 15 residues. CDR1 SGHDT and CDR2 YYEEEE come from the germline V gene. V gave up 4 bases and J gave up 4 bases, with 17 bases separating them. This chain's CDR3 is CASSTGPSEVYGYTF. CDR3 nucleotides: TGTGCCAGCAGCACGGGGCCCTCCGAGGTCTATGGCTACACCTTC.

This clone occurred once. V usage is TRBV7-2 and J usage is TRBJ1-5, with unresolved D. Trimming removed 1 base at V and 1 base at J, with 8 bases between. CDR3 size: 15 residues. Germline-derived CDR1 and CDR2 are SGHTA and FQGNSA. CDR3: CASSLGVRSNQPQHF. CDR3 DNA: TGTGCCAGCAGCTTAGGGGTGCGGAGCAATCAGCCCCAGCATTTT.

Note on this clone: A far bigger clonotype differs at one base, so this is likely a read error. This chain joins TRBV30 and TRBJ2-2; D may match TRBD1 or TRBD2 (6 bases each). CDR3 size: 14 residues. V dropped 5 bases and J dropped 10 bases, with 20 bases sitting between them. CDR1 and CDR2 (germline): GTSNPN, SVGIG (reference sequence). The CDR3 DNA follows: TGTGCCTGGGCGGGATGGGGGGCCGCCGAGGAGCTGTTTTTT. Translation gives CAWAGWGAAEELFF.

This clone was counted between two and nine times. The chain joins TRBV7-2 to TRBJ2-7, with a possible D match to TRBD2 (5 bases). CDR3 length equals 15 residues. Per the germline V gene, CDR1 is SGHTA and CDR2 is FQGNSA. V was cut by 5 bases and J by 0 bases, with 14 bases left in between. The CDR3 loop reads CASSPSGKSSYEQYF. The CDR3 bases are TGTGCCAGCAGCCCCAGCGGCAAAAGCTCCTACGAGCAGTACTTC.

The chain combines TRBV7-9 with TRBJ2-2; 12 nucleotides align to TRBD1. J lost 0 bases, V lost 4 bases, and 6 bases had no gene match. Germline CDR1 reads SEHNR; CDR2 reads FQNEAQ (reference sequence). The CDR3 contains 18 residues. Here the CDR3 reads CASSSPGQGASNTGELFF. The CDR3 DNA reads TGTGCCAGCAGCTCCCCGGGACAGGGGGCCTCGAACACCGGGGAGCTGTTTTTT.

Many counts were recorded for this clone. The same CDR3 can be traced to other DNA sequences in this sample. The rearrangement joins TRBV7-2 to TRBJ2-5; D call uncertain. The CDR3 loop spans 11 amino acids. Germline V gene data show CDR1 as SGHTA and CDR2 as FQGNSA. Trimming left V 6 bases short and J 2 bases short, with 4 bases between. The CDR3 here is CASSLQETQYF. CDR3 coding DNA: TGTGCCAGCAGTCTTCAAGAGACCCAGTACTTC.

The V call is TRBV10-3, the J call TRBJ2-3; tentative D call: TRBD2 (6 bases). Trimming left V 6 bases short and J 1 base short, with 14 bases between. Germline V CDR1 and CDR2: ENHRY, SYGVKD. CDR3 length: 15 residues. The CDR3 region is CAISPGGPGTDTQYF. The CDR3 nucleotides read TGTGCCATCAGCCCCGGGGGTCCTGGCACAGATACGCAGTATTTT.

This clone was seen a few times. V and J are TRBV18 and TRBJ1-2; D gene unclear. V was pared by 3 bases and J by 4 bases, with 18 bases between. CDR3 length: 16 residues. The V gene's germline CDR1 is KGHSH and CDR2 LQKENI. CDR3 in amino acids: CASSPSGNTPRYGYTF. The CDR3 nucleotides read TGTGCCAGCTCACCCTCGGGGAACACCCCTCGCTATGGCTACACCTTC.

This chain uses TRBV28 with TRBJ2-2; 11 bases align to TRBD2. The CDR3 is 15 amino acids. Germline V gives CDR1 MDHEN, CDR2 SYDVKM. V was clipped by 5 bases and J by 6 bases; unmatched bases: 5. CDR3 region: CASSILAGVAGELFF. The DNA for the CDR3 is TGTGCCAGCAGTATACTAGCGGGAGTTGCCGGGGAGCTGTTTTTT.

This clone was observed once. Other DNA sequences in this specimen translate into the identical CDR3. This chain links TRBV19 with TRBJ1-1; D gene unclear. V dropped 1 base and J dropped 1 base, with 7 bases sitting between them. There are 14 residues in the CDR3. The germline V gene has CDR1 LNHDA and CDR2 SQIVND (reference sequence). Here the CDR3 DNA reads TGTGCCAGTAGTATAGGTCAAAAGAACACTGAAGCTTTCTTT. Protein product: CASSIGQKNTEAFF.

The chain recombines TRBV18 with TRBJ2-3, with 8 nucleotides matching TRBD2. CDR3 size: 14 residues. Germline V CDR1 and CDR2: KGHSH, LQKENI. The V and J ends lost 4 bases and 5 bases, in that order; junction bases with no gene match: 5. The CDR3: CASSRLALEDTQYF. The CDR3 DNA reads as TGTGCCAGCTCACGACTAGCGCTAGAAGATACGCAGTATTTT.